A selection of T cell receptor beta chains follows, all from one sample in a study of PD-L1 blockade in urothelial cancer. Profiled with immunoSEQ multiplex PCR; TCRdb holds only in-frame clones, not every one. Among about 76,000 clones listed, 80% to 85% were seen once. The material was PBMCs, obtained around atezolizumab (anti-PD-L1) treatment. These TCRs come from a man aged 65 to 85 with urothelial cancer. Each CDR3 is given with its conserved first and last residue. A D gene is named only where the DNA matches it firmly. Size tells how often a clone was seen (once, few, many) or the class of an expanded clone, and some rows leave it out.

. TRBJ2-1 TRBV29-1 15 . TGCAGCGTTGAAGGGAGGCTAAATTCCTACAATGAGCAGTTCTTC CSVEGRLNSYNEQFF
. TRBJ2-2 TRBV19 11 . TGTGCCAGCAGGCCCCCGGGGGAGCTGTTTTTT CASRPPGELFF
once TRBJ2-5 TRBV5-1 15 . TGCGCCAGCAGCCGGGTTGGTGACGTGGGAGAGACCCAGTACTTC CASSRVGDVGETQYF
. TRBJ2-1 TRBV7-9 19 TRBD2 TGTGCCAGCAGCTTAGTCCTTTGGTCCGGCGGGAGCTCCTACAATGAGCAGTTCTTC CASSLVLWSGGSSYNEQFF
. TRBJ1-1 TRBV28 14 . TGTGCCAGCAGTTTAGGCGGCTCCAAGACTGAAGCTTTCTTT CASSLGGSKTEAFF
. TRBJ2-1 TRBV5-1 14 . TGCGCCAGCAGCTTGAAGAGCTCCTACAATGAGCAGTTCTTC CASSLKSSYNEQFF
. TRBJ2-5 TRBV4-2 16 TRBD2 TGTGCCAGCAGCCAAGGGCCTAGCGGCCCCGGGGAGACCCAGTACTTC CASSQGPSGPGETQYF
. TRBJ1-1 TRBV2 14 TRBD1 TGTGCCAGCGAGCGCCCAGGGGGCGCCACTGAAGCTTTCTTT CASERPGGATEAFF
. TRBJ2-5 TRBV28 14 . TGTGCCAGCAGTTTATCAGACAGCAAAGAGACCCAGTACTTC CASSLSDSKETQYF
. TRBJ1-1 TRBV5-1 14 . TGCGCCAGCAGCTTGGGGACTGAGAACACTGAAGCTTTCTTT CASSLGTENTEAFF